This T cell receptor (beta chain) was sequenced for a study of blood T cells in healthy people across ages. The CDR3 is 15 amino acids. Germline V gives CDR1 DFQATT, CDR2 SNEGSKA (reference sequence). Trimming pared 4 bases from V and 4 bases from J, leaving 19 bases between. The second PCR ran roughly 6 to 12 cycles with a sample-barcoded 5' primer and J-beta primers. MiXCR, applied by TCRdb to the 5' RACE reads, yields one record per CDR3 protein. Counted here are fewer than 2,000,000 distinct CDR3 sequences, approximately 39% occurring once; the ten biggest clones make up 20% to 25%. The chain has TRBV20-1 and TRBJ1-2; D unresolved. This TCR derives from a human donor in good health. Source material: blood. The CDR3 reads CSATKDPPFSYGYTF. CDR3 coding DNA: TGCAGTGCTACAAAAGATCCCCCCTTTAGCTATGGCTACACCTTC.